The 25 T cell receptor beta chains listed next were all sequenced from one sample in a study of breast tumors, draining lymph nodes, adjacent tissues. Breast cancer patients provided tissue from their axillary draining lymph nodes. TCRdb itself ran the multiplex PCR reads through MiXCR, one entry per CDR3 protein. The top ten clones hold 2.2% of a sample with approximately 130,000 distinct CDR3 sequences, 21% of them seen once. What was sequenced was axillary lymph node tissue. The receptors derive from a female donor with breast cancer. Some clones in this sample may be carry-over from other donors' samples.

This clonotype was observed many times. The genes are TRBV2 and TRBJ2-7, with D hard to call. Germline V lookup: CDR1 SNHLY, CDR2 FYNNEI. The CDR3 is made up of 15 amino acids. Trimming removed 4 bases at V and 6 bases at J, with 19 bases between. CDR3 amino acids: CASSARALRLSEQYF. The CDR3, as DNA: TGTGCCAGCAGTGCACGGGCCCTCCGCCTCTCCGAGCAGTACTTC.

This clonotype has a count of ten or more. The chain combines TRBV5-6 with TRBJ2-1; TRBD2 agrees at 10 bases. J lost 4 bases, V lost 4 bases, and 8 bases had no gene match. Germline V gene data show CDR1 as SGHDT and CDR2 as YYEEEE. CDR3 length equals 16 residues. CDR3 sequence reads: CASSTLLAGEYNEQFF. The DNA for the CDR3 is TGTGCCAGCAGCACCCTTCTAGCGGGAGAGTACAATGAGCAGTTCTTC.

This clonotype showed up many times. The rearrangement links TRBV5-1 to TRBJ2-1; 7 nucleotides align to TRBD2. The germline gives CDR1 SGHRS, CDR2 YFSETQ. This CDR3 contains 14 residues. With 2 bases clipped from V and 8 bases from J, the junction kept 7 bases outside the gene matches. The CDR3 DNA reads as TGCGCCAGCAGCTTTGGCGGGAGTTTTGATGAGCAGTTCTTC. Encoded protein: CASSFGGSFDEQFF.

Concerning this clonotype itself: A much larger clone differs from this one at a single base, so this may be a read error. The chain carries TRBV30 and TRBJ2-1; tentatively, D is TRBD1 or TRBD2 (5 bases each). The CDR3 totals 14 residues. The germline V gene encodes CDR1 GTSNPN and CDR2 SVGIG (reference sequence). The CDR3 here is CAWRGVSDYDEQFF. The CDR3 DNA sequence: TGTGCCTGGAGGGGGGTGAGCGACTACGATGAGCAGTTCTTC.

This clonotype was seen at least ten times. This sequence joins TRBV7-3 and TRBJ2-1, with TRBD2 matching over 13 bases. Germline V lookup: CDR1 SGHTA, CDR2 FQGTGA. The trim removed 4 bases at V and 7 bases at J, leaving 7 bases unmatched. This CDR3 region has 16 residues. The CDR3 spells CASSSGPGLAGNEQFF. The CDR3 DNA sequence: TGTGCCAGCAGCTCCGGACCGGGACTAGCGGGAAATGAGCAGTTCTTC.

This clonotype was found many times. The chain is built from TRBV11-1 and TRBJ1-5; D is unclear. There are 11 residues in the CDR3. Germline lookup yields CDR1 SGHAT and CDR2 FQDESV (reference sequence). The V and J ends lost 6 bases and 5 bases respectively, with 5 bases between them. The CDR3, as DNA: TGTGCCAGCAGTTGCCATCAGCCCCAGCATTTT. Translated, it gives CASSCHQPQHF.

In this sample, this clonotype turned up many times. The rearrangement links TRBV5-1 to TRBJ1-4, with TRBD1 identical over 7 bases. Germline CDR1 SGHRS, CDR2 YFSETQ. The CDR3 contains 16 residues. V was pared by 7 bases and J by 3 bases, with 12 bases of the junction left unmatched. The CDR3 sequence: CASRTGLASANEKLFF. The CDR3 nucleotides read TGCGCCAGCCGGACAGGCTTGGCGTCGGCTAATGAAAAACTGTTTTTT.

Worth noting for this clonotype: A much larger clone sits a single nucleotide away, making a read error possible. The chain has TRBV7-8 and TRBJ2-2, with D perhaps TRBD1 or TRBD2 (5 bases each). The germline V gene has CDR1 SGHVS and CDR2 FQNEAQ. The CDR3 spans 15 residues. The CDR3 reads CASSFVAGNTGELYF. CDR3 nucleotide sequence: TGTGCCAGCAGCTTCGTCGCAGGGAACACCGGGGAGCTGTATTTT.

This clonotype has a count of ten or more. The chain couples TRBV7-9 to TRBJ1-2; 8 bases match TRBD1. The germline V gene encodes CDR1 SEHNR and CDR2 FQNEAQ (reference sequence). The CDR3 covers 16 residues. V was clipped by 1 base and J by 2 bases; unmatched bases: 6. DNA of the CDR3: TGTGCCAGCAGCTTAGGCTGGACAGGGAAGAACTATGGCTACACCTTC. Its translation is CASSLGWTGKNYGYTF.

This clonotype appeared many times. V gene TRBV4-1 combines with J gene TRBJ1-5, with a possible D match to TRBD1 (6 bases). V lost 1 base and J 2 bases, leaving 15 bases between the germline ends. The CDR3 has 17 amino acids. From germline, CDR1 is MGHRA and CDR2 YSYEKL. The DNA of the CDR3 is TGCGCCAGCAGCCAAGGCCCGGCCAAGGGGGGCAATCAGCCCCAGCATTTT. Translating it yields CASSQGPAKGGNQPQHF.

This clonotype was recorded many times. The rearrangement uses TRBV6-5 and TRBJ2-7; D is ambiguous. V was pared by 0 bases and J by 2 bases, with 14 bases between. Germline V CDR1 and CDR2: MNHEY, SVGAGI. This CDR3 is built from 16 residues. The CDR3 coding sequence is TGTGCCAGCAGTTACTCTAGGCCCCCCAACCCCTACGAGCAGTACTTC. It specifies CASSYSRPPNPYEQYF.

This clonotype occurred many times. V is TRBV20-1 and J is TRBJ2-1; D might be TRBD1 (6 bases). V gave up 3 bases and J gave up 7 bases, with 16 bases separating them. The CDR3 covers 14 residues. Germline-derived CDR1 and CDR2 are DFQATT and SNEGSKA (reference sequence). CDR3 region: CSASAAGERNEQFF. Here the CDR3 DNA reads TGCAGTGCTAGTGCGGCAGGGGAAAGGAATGAGCAGTTCTTC.

Points on this clonotype: This may be a read error: a much more frequent sequence differs by one nucleotide. It is likely a read error, because the conserved phenylalanine at the end of the CDR3 is missing. This chain uses TRBV11-3 with TRBJ2-3; tentative D call: TRBD1 (8 bases). The germline CDR1 and CDR2 sequences are SGHNT and YENEEA. With 5 bases removed from V and 3 bases from J, the gap between germline ends came to 12 bases. This CDR3 has 14 amino acids. The CDR3 protein is CASSQQGGTDTQYS. The CDR3 bases are TGTGCCAGCAGCCAACAGGGGGGGACAGATACGCAGTATTCT.

About this clonotype: With a much larger clone just one base away, this may be a read error. J is TRBJ2-1 and V is TRBV5-8; 9 bases fit TRBD2. The CDR3 runs 15 residues. The V gene's germline CDR1 is SGHTS and CDR2 YDEGEE. CDR3 in DNA: TGTGCCACCAGCTTTTCTAGCGGGGTTTACAATGAGCAGTTCTTC. It translates to CATSFSSGVYNEQFF. The complete variable domain, with remaining parts taken from reference TRBV5-8 and TRBJ2-1, reads EAGVTQSPTHLIKTRGQQATLRCSPISGHTSVYWYQQALGLGLQFLLWYDEGEERNRGNFPPRFSGRQFPNYSSELNVNALELEDSALYLCATSFSSGVYNEQFFGPGTRLTVL.

This clonotype was found many times. This chain uses TRBV15 with TRBJ1-6; D unclear. With 8 bases removed from V and 0 bases from J, the gap between germline ends came to 20 bases. CDR1 LNHNV and CDR2 YYDKDF come from the germline V gene (reference sequence). This CDR3 spans 18 amino acids. As DNA, the CDR3 is TGTGCCACCCCCGGGCCAAGAAACCTGAGCTCCTATAATTCACCCCTCCACTTT. Protein product: CATPGPRNLSSYNSPLHF.

This clonotype was counted at least ten times. In DNA, the CDR3 is TGCGCCAGCAGCTTGGCCGCGGCGGGAGGGCCCTACGAGCAGTACTTC. Protein sequence: CASSLAAAGGPYEQYF. V and J are TRBV5-1 and TRBJ2-7; 9 bases align to TRBD2. With V trimmed by 0 bases and J by 2 bases, 6 bases remained unmatched. CDR1 and CDR2 from the germline V gene are SGHRS and YFSETQ. The CDR3 spans 16 residues.

Points on this clonotype: This may be a read error: a much more frequent sequence differs by one nucleotide. The V gene is TRBV19, the J gene TRBJ2-1, with 7 nucleotides matching TRBD2. The V gene's germline CDR1 is LNHDA and CDR2 SQIVND (reference sequence). This CDR3 has 17 amino acids. CDR3 DNA: TGTGCCAGTAATCGAGGGCAAGGAGCGGGGATTTACAGTGAGCAGTTCTTC. It encodes CASNRGQGAGIYSEQFF.

Concerning this clonotype: A much larger clone lies one base from this, so it may be a read error. The CDR3 loop is CAGSLAGRGPRETQYF. CDR3 sequence (DNA): TGTGCCGGCAGCTTAGCTGGGCGGGGCCCCCGGGAGACCCAGTACTTC. The chain uses TRBV7-2 and TRBJ2-5; perhaps TRBD2 as D (6 bases). CDR3 length: 16 amino acids. Germline-derived CDR1 and CDR2 are SGHTA and FQGNSA.

This clonotype was recorded at least ten times. This sequence joins TRBV6-1 and TRBJ2-1; tentative D call: TRBD1 (5 bases). CDR3 size: 15 residues. Trimming left V 3 bases short and J 5 bases short, with 14 bases between. Looked up from germline, CDR1 is MNHNS and CDR2 is SASEGT. CDR3 sequence (DNA): TGTGCCAGCAGTGAGGCGGCAGGGCTGAACAATGAGCAGTTCTTC. Its translation is CASSEAAGLNNEQFF.

This clonotype was observed at least ten times. The chain has TRBV28 and TRBJ1-6; D gene unclear. Germline V gives CDR1 MDHEN, CDR2 SYDVKM. Trimming cost V 6 bases and J 7 bases, with 10 bases left between them. The CDR3 runs to 13 residues. CDR3 in amino acids: CASRVMGNSPLHF. The CDR3 DNA follows: TGTGCCAGCAGGGTAATGGGGAATTCACCCCTCCACTTT.

As concerns this clonotype: A much larger clone is a single base away; this may be a read error. The chain combines TRBV7-3 with TRBJ2-7, with 8 bases that match TRBD1. CDR1 is SGHTA, CDR2 FQGTGA, per germline. There are 14 residues in the CDR3. CDR3 sequence (DNA): TGTACCAGCAGCCCAGAGGGACAGGCCTACGAGCAGTACTTC. Translating gives CTSSPEGQAYEQYF.

A note on this clonotype: A much more abundant neighbour one base away suggests this may be a read error. Lacking the conserved final phenylalanine or tryptophan, this CDR3 likely reflects a read error. The rearrangement uses TRBV4-2 and TRBJ2-1; perhaps TRBD2 as D (6 bases). V was shortened by 5 bases and J by 9 bases, with 8 bases between the two germline ends. The germline CDR1 and CDR2 sequences are LGHNA and YNFKEQ. This CDR3 region has 11 residues. CDR3 coding DNA: TGTGCCAGCAGCTACGGGGGTGAGCAGTTCCTC. Its translation: CASSYGGEQFL.

V usage is TRBV3-1 and J usage is TRBJ2-1; 9 bases align to TRBD2. The CDR3 loop spans 16 amino acids. The ends lost 2 bases at V and 4 bases at J; junction bases unmatched: 6. CDR1 and CDR2 (germline): LGHDT, YNNKEL (reference sequence). For the CDR3, the DNA is TGTGCCAGCAGCCAACGTAGCGGGAGTGTATACAATGAGCAGTTCTTC. Its translation: CASSQRSGSVYNEQFF.

Turning to this clonotype: This could be a read error, since a much larger clone is one nucleotide away. This chain uses TRBV19 with TRBJ2-7; no reliable D call. Germline CDR1 is LNHDA and CDR2 is SQIVND (reference sequence). This CDR3 is 14 amino acids long. The CDR3 sequence is CASSISGSSYGQYF. The CDR3 nucleotides are TGTGCCAGTAGTATTTCAGGAAGCTCCTACGGGCAGTACTTC.

In regard to this clonotype: A much more abundant neighbour one base away suggests this may be a read error. The CDR3, as DNA: TGTGCCAGCAGCCCGGACGTATACTCCTGCGAGCAGTACTTC. Translated: CASSPDVYSCEQYF. The chain links TRBV12-3 or TRBV12-4 to TRBJ2-7, with D uncertain. CDR3 length: 14 residues.